The 15 T cell receptor beta chains presented below share a single source sample, sequenced in a study of T cells in localized non-small cell lung cancer. The method was immunoSEQ multiplex PCR; TCRdb's version includes in-frame clones alone and lacks a portion of them. The profile shows tens of thousands of clones, roughly 80% of them singletons. The specimen comprised PBMCs, sampled before any cancer treatment. These TCRs come from a woman aged 35-75 years with stage II lung adenocarcinoma.

This rearrangement joins TRBV6-6 to TRBJ2-1; D not resolved. Germline V CDR1 and CDR2: MNHNY, SVGAGI (reference sequence). This CDR3 region has 11 residues. V was trimmed by 6 bases and J by 7 bases, leaving 7 bases between them. The CDR3 loop is CASSRSNEQFF. The DNA of the CDR3 is TGTGCCAGCAGCCGAAGTAATGAGCAGTTCTTC.

The chain has TRBV11-3 and TRBJ1-1; D might be TRBD1 (5 bases). CDR3 size: 14 residues. V gave up 1 base and J gave up 3 bases, with 9 bases separating them. Per germline, CDR1 SGHNT and CDR2 YENEEA. The chain's CDR3 is CASSLAGSDTEAFF. CDR3 coding DNA: TGTGCCAGCAGCTTAGCAGGGAGCGACACTGAAGCTTTCTTT.

This clone is medium-sized within its sample. The chain is built from TRBV6-4 and TRBJ2-1; maybe TRBD2 (5 bases). Per the germline V gene, CDR1 is MRHNA and CDR2 is SNTAGT. With 0 bases removed from V and 6 bases from J, the gap between germline ends came to 6 bases. The CDR3 has 13 residues. CDR3 loop: CASSDSDFNEQFF. Written as DNA, the CDR3 is TGTGCCAGCAGTGACTCGGACTTCAATGAGCAGTTCTTC.

A note on this clone: The same CDR3 is also encoded by other DNA sequences in this sample. This chain links TRBV28 with TRBJ2-6; no firm D call. V was clipped by 3 bases and J by 4 bases, with 7 bases between them. The germline CDR1 and CDR2 sequences are MDHEN and SYDVKM. The CDR3 contains 14 residues. CDR3 bases: TGTGCCAGCAGTTTGGAGACCGGGGCCAACGTCCTGACTTTC. It encodes CASSLETGANVLTF.

The V and J genes are TRBV29-1 and TRBJ2-7; TRBD2 is a possible D gene (6 bases). Per the germline V gene, CDR1 is SQVTM and CDR2 is ANQGSEA. Trimming shortened V by 1 base and J by 3 bases, and 10 bases separated the two germline ends. This CDR3 is built from 13 residues. This CDR3 is CSVEGEASYEQYF. The DNA of the CDR3 is TGCAGCGTTGAAGGGGAGGCCAGCTACGAGCAGTACTTC.

The genes are TRBV19 and TRBJ2-1; 10 nucleotides match TRBD2. The CDR3 is 16 residues long. The V and J ends lost 5 bases and 0 bases, in that order; junction bases with no gene match: 4. Germline V CDR1 and CDR2: LNHDA, SQIVND (reference sequence). Here the CDR3 reads CASSPRLAGSYNEQFF. CDR3 bases: TGTGCCAGTAGTCCTAGACTAGCGGGCTCCTACAATGAGCAGTTCTTC.

The chain is built from TRBV9 and TRBJ2-7; D tentatively reads TRBD1 or TRBD2 (5 bases each). Germline lookup yields CDR1 SGDLS and CDR2 YYNGEE. The CDR3 spans 14 residues. The V end lost 0 bases, the J end lost 4 bases, and 11 bases lay between the germline ends. The CDR3: CASSVGGFTYEQYF. CDR3 nucleotide sequence: TGTGCCAGCAGCGTAGGGGGGTTCACTTACGAGCAGTACTTC.

The chain links TRBV5-4 to TRBJ1-1; 11 nucleotides match TRBD1. Germline CDR1 is SGHNT and CDR2 is YYREEE (reference sequence). The CDR3 totals 16 residues. With V trimmed by 0 bases and J by 0 bases, 1 base remained unmatched. This CDR3 is CASSLGDRGMNTEAFF. The CDR3 DNA is TGTGCCAGCAGCTTGGGGGACAGGGGGATGAACACTGAAGCTTTCTTT.

The CDR3 here is CASDDRRNTEAFF. CDR3 sequence (DNA): TGTGCCAGTGACGACAGGCGGAACACTGAAGCTTTCTTT. The chain has TRBV6-6 and TRBJ1-1, with D possibly being TRBD1 (6 bases). This CDR3 contains 13 residues. Trimming removed 9 bases from V and 1 base from J, with 12 bases in between. CDR1 is MNHNY, CDR2 SVGAGI, per germline (reference sequence).

V is TRBV4-3 and J is TRBJ2-3; D is unclear. This CDR3 is 14 amino acids long. Germline assignment: CDR1 LGHNA and CDR2 YSLEER. V gave up 2 bases and J gave up 4 bases, with 10 bases separating them. The CDR3 sequence: CASSQPPPADTQYF. CDR3 in DNA: TGCGCCAGCAGCCAACCGCCACCCGCAGATACGCAGTATTTT.

The CDR3 DNA is TGTGCCAGCAGACGGGTTGGGGTGGTCACTGAAGCTTTCTTT. This gives the protein CASRRVGVVTEAFF. This chain links TRBV6-1 with TRBJ1-1; D uncertain. The germline V gene encodes CDR1 MNHNS and CDR2 SASEGT. Trimming cost V 6 bases and J 4 bases, with 15 bases left between them. The CDR3 covers 14 residues.

The gene calls are TRBV19 and TRBJ2-5; D tentatively fits TRBD1 or TRBD2 (5 bases each). The CDR3 contains 16 residues. With 5 bases removed from V and 4 bases from J, the gap between germline ends came to 20 bases. CDR1 is LNHDA, CDR2 SQIVND, per germline (reference sequence). DNA for the CDR3: TGTGCCAGTAGTCCTGGTAGGGCAGGGAGAGGAGAGACCCAGTACTTC. It encodes CASSPGRAGRGETQYF.

The chain joins TRBV27 to TRBJ1-2; D remains unclear. The V end lost 7 bases, the J end lost 6 bases, and 18 bases lay between the germline ends. This CDR3 has 14 residues. The germline V gene encodes CDR1 MNHEY and CDR2 SMNVEV (reference sequence). As DNA, the CDR3 is TGTGCCAGCACCCCCAGGCGAGGAATAGATGGCTACACCTTC. Protein product: CASTPRRGIDGYTF.

This clone is a singleton in its sample. CDR3 loop: CASSSSGTFGDEQYF. CDR3 DNA: TGTGCCAGCAGCTCCTCCGGGACCTTTGGGGACGAGCAGTACTTC. The chain employs TRBV7-6 and TRBJ2-7; D could derive from TRBD1 or TRBD2 (5 bases each). This CDR3 has 15 residues. Germline lookup yields CDR1 SGHVS and CDR2 FNYEAQ. V lost 4 bases and J 5 bases, leaving 18 bases between the germline ends. The complete variable domain, with remaining parts taken from reference TRBV7-6 and TRBJ2-7, reads GAGVSQSPRYKVTKRGQDVALRCDPISGHVSLYWYRQALGQGPEFLTYFNYEAQQDKSGLPNDRFSAERPEGSISTLTIQRTEQRDSAMYRCASSSSGTFGDEQYFGPGTRLTVT.

J is TRBJ2-6 and V is TRBV2; D unclear. Trimming cost V 0 bases and J 0 bases, with 12 bases left between them. CDR3 length equals 18 residues. The V gene's germline CDR1 is SNHLY and CDR2 FYNNEI. CDR3 nucleotides: TGTGCCAGCAGTGAAGCGCCGAGACAAAGCTCTGGGGCCAACGTCCTGACTTTC. Amino acids: CASSEAPRQSSGANVLTF. The full variable domain, rest sourced from reference TRBV2 and TRBJ2-6, is EPEVTQTPSHQVTQMGQEVILRCVPISNHLYFYWYRQILGQKVEFLVSFYNNEISEKSEIFDDQFSVERPDGSNFTLKIRSTKLEDSAMYFCASSEAPRQSSGANVLTFGAGSRLTVL.